These T cell receptor beta chains were read from a single sample in a study of response to subunit inactivated influenza vaccine. One entry per CDR3 protein, called by TCRdb with MiXCR from the RT-PCR reads. The profile covers more than 400,000 distinct CDR3 sequences, with around 7.9% appearing a single time and approximately 14% taken by the ten largest. The sample consisted of PBMCs from blood, taken about 23 months after vaccination. The receptors shown here come from a man in his fifties or sixties who received an inactivated influenza vaccine. The CDR3 runs from the conserved cysteine through the conserved F or W. The D gene is left open where the match is weak. Size is stated for part of the rows, as once, few or many counts, or as a class when the clone is expanded.

d_call j_call clone_size v_call cdr3_aa cdr3_nt
NA TRBJ2-5 few TRBV7-8 CASSWRGEVTQYF TGTGCCAGCAGCTGGAGGGGGGAGGTGACCCAGTACTTC
TRBD2 TRBJ2-4 NA TRBV20-1 CSASSGRGIQYF TGCAGTGCTAGTAGCGGGAGAGGCATTCAGTACTTC
TRBD2 TRBJ2-5 NA TRBV29-1 CSVVGASGSPKETQYF TGCAGCGTTGTGGGGGCTAGCGGGAGCCCAAAAGAGACCCAGTACTTC
NA TRBJ2-5 many TRBV7-8 CASSLERGWGAQETQYF TGTGCCAGCAGCCTAGAACGGGGTTGGGGGGCTCAAGAGACCCAGTACTTC
NA TRBJ2-1 many TRBV9 CASSVSGTMHNEQFF TGTGCCAGCAGCGTGTCCGGGACCATGCACAATGAGCAGTTCTTC
TRBD1 TRBJ2-2 NA TRBV5-1 CASSSKQGAGSTGELFF TGCGCCAGCAGCTCAAAACAGGGGGCAGGTAGCACCGGGGAGCTGTTTTTT
NA TRBJ2-2 once TRBV5-5 CDSSQTSTGELFF TGTGACAGCAGCCAAACCTCCACCGGGGAGCTGTTTTTT
NA TRBJ1-2 few TRBV6-2/TRBV6-3 CASSDARSYGYTF TGTGCCAGCAGCGACGCCAGAAGCTATGGCTACACCTTC
NA TRBJ2-4 NA TRBV28 CASSAYRGAGGDIQYF TGTGCCAGCAGCGCGTACAGGGGCGCGGGGGGAGACATTCAGTACTTC
NA TRBJ2-1 NA TRBV24-1 CATAARTVSSYNEQFF TGTGCCACCGCTGCTAGGACGGTGAGCTCCTACAATGAGCAGTTCTTC
NA TRBJ1-1 few TRBV14 CASSQGVYTEAFF TGTGCCAGCAGCCAAGGAGTATACACTGAAGCTTTCTTT
NA TRBJ1-2 few TRBV4-3 CASSPGLPGTFSGGYTF TGCGCCAGCAGCCCTGGCCTTCCCGGGACATTTTCAGGCGGCTACACCTTC
TRBD1 TRBJ2-1 NA TRBV7-2 CASSLASDRASYNEQFF TGTGCCAGCAGCTTAGCTTCGGACAGGGCCTCCTACAATGAGCAGTTCTTC
NA TRBJ2-5 many TRBV20-1 CSARVPTRGRRSQYF TGCAGTGCTAGAGTGCCAACCCGCGGTAGGAGATCCCAGTACTTC